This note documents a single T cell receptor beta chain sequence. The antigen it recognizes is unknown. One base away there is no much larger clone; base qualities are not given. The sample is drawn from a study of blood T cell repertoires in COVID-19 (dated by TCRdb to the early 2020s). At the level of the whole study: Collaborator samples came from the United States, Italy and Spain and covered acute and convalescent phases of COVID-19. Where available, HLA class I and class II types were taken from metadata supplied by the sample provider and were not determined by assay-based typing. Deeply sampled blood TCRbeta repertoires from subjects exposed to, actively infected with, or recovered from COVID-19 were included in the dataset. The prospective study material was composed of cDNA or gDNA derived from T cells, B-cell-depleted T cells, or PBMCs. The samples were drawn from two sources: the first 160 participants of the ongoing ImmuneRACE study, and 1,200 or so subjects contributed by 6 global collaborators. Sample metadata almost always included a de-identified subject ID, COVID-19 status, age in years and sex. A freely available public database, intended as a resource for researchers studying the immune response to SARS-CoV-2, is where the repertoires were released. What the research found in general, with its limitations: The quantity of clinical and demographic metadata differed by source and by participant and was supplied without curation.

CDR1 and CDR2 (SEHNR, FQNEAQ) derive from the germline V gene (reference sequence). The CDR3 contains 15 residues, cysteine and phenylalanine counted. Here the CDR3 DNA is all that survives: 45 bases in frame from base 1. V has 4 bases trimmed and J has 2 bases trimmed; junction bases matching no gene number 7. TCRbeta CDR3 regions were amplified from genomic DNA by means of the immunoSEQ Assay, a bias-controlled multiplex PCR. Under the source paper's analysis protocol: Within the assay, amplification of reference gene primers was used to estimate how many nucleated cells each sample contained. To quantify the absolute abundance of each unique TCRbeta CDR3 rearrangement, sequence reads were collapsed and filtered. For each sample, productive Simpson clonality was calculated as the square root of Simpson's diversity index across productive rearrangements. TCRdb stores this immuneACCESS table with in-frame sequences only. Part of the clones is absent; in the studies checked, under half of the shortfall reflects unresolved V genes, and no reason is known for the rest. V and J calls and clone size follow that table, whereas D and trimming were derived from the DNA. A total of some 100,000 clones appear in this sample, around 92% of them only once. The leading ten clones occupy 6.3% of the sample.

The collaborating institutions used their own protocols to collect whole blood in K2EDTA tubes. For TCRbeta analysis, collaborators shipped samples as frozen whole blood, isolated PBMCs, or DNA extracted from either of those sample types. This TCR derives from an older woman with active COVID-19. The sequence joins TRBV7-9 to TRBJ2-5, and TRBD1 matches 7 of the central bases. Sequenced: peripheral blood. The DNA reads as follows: TGTGCCAGCAGCTCAACCCCGACAGGGCAAGAGACCCAGTACTTC. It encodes CASSSTPTGQETQYF.